Here is one T cell receptor beta chain with its context. The target antigen is unknown. Sequenced by immunoSEQ multiplex PCR; TCRdb stores in-frame clones only, minus some. Of tens of thousands of clones listed, around three quarters are singletons. In the ViraFEST assay, antigen-specific CD4+ clonotypes were identified by expansion after peptide-pool stimulation. Isolation of CD4+ T cells took place after approximately 10 days of culture. Each person got two doses of an mRNA SARS-CoV-2 vaccine, BNT162b2 or mRNA-1273. The data belong to a study of vaccination effects on CD4 cells after COVID-19. V lost 4 bases, J lost 7 bases, and 9 bases lay in between. The CDR3 length is 12 residues. Germline CDR1 SGDLS, CDR2 YYNGEE.

This material consisted of CD4+ T cells from PBMCs cultured with HCoV-OC43 spike peptides, taken after COVID-19 vaccination. Documented subset: HCoV-OC43 spike overlapping peptide pool stimulation. This sequence originates from a human donor who received a COVID-19 vaccine. The J gene is TRBJ1-3, the V gene TRBV9, with D maybe TRBD1 (6 bases). The CDR3 bases are TGTGCCAGCAGCCCGGGGGCGAACACCATATATTTT. Its protein product is CASSPGANTIYF.